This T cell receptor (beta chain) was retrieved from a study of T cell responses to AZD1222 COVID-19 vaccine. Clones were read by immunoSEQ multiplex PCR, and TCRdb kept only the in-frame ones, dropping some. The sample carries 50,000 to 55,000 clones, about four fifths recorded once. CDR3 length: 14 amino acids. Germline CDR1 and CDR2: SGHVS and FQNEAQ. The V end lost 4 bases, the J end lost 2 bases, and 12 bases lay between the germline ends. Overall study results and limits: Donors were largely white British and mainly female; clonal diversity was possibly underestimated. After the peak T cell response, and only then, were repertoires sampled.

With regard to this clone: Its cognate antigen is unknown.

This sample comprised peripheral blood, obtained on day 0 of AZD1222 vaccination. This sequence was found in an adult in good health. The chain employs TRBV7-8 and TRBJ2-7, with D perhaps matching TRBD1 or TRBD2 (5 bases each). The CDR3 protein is CASSSRDGAYEQYF. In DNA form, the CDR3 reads TGTGCCAGCAGCTCCCGGGACGGGGCCTACGAGCAGTACTTC.